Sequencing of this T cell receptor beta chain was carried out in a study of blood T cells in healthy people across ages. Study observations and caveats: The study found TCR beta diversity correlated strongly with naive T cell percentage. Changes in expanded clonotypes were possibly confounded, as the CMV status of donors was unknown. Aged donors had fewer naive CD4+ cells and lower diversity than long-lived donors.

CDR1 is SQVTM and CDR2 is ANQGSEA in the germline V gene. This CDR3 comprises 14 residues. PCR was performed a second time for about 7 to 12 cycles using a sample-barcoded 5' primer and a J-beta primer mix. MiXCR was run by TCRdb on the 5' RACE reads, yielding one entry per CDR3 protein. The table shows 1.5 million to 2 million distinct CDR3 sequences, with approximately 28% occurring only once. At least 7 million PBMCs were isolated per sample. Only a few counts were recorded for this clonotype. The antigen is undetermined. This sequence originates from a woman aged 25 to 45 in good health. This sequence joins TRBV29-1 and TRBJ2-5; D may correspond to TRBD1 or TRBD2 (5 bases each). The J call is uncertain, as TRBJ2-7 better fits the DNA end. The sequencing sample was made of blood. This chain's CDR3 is CSVDFGTLRTEQYF. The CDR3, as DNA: TGCAGCGTTGATTTCGGGACGCTACGGACCGAGCAGTACTTC.